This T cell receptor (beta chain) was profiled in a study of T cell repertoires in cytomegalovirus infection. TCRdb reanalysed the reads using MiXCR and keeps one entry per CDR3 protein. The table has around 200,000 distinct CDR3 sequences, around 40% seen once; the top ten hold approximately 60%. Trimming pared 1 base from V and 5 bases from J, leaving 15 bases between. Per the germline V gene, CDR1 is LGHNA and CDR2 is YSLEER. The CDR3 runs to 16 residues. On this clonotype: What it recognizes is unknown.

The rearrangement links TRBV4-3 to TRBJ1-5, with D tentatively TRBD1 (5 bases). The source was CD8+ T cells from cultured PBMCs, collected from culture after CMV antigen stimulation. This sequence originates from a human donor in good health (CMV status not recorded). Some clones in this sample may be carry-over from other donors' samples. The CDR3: CASSQGPLSGDQPQHF. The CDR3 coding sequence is TGCGCCAGCAGCCAAGGTCCTCTCTCGGGGGATCAGCCCCAGCATTTT.